The 21 T cell receptor beta chains presented below share a single source sample, sequenced in a study of a mutant IDH1 vaccine in newly diagnosed glioma (dated by TCRdb to the early 2020s). In the paper's terms, the time point label means: week 5, during vaccination. Each vaccine dose was 300 ug of a 20-mer mutant IDH1 peptide in Montanide, given subcutaneously with topical imiquimod. The library was generated by the immunoSEQ multiplex PCR assay. In TCRdb, the immuneACCESS table is reduced to in-frame sequences with V and J assigned. These tables do not hold every clone; where another copy was compared, an unresolved V gene accounts for under half, and the others remain unexplained. This sample lists 60,000 or so clones; 70% to 85% were detected once. Over 3% of the sample goes to the ten largest clones. The antigens for these receptors are not known. The sample consisted of PBMCs, taken from a glioma patient whose treatment included an IDH1 peptide vaccine. All receptors come from a woman in her late teens or twenties with glioma. Some clones in this sample may be carry-over from other donors' samples.

The chain recombines TRBV4-1 with TRBJ1-1; D is possibly TRBD1 (5 bases). The CDR3 has 15 amino acids. Between the trimmed V and J ends, which lost 0 bases and 0 bases, there was a span of 8 bases. Germline V gene sequence: CDR1 MGHRA, CDR2 YSYEKL. CDR3 bases: TGCGCCAGCAGCCAAGATCCGGGGGTGAACACTGAAGCTTTCTTT. This sequence encodes CASSQDPGVNTEAFF.

The chain uses TRBV6-6 and TRBJ1-4; D perhaps matches TRBD1 (5 bases). V was trimmed by 6 bases and J by 7 bases, leaving 12 bases between them. CDR1 is MNHNY, CDR2 SVGAGI, per germline (reference sequence). CDR3 size: 13 residues. CDR3 coding DNA: TGTGCCAGCAGCCCTCCGAGGGGTGAAAAACTGTTTTTT. It specifies CASSPPRGEKLFF.

This chain joins TRBV7-2 and TRBJ1-2; D is ambiguous. Trimming took off 3 bases at V and 11 bases at J, with 7 bases between the two ends. This CDR3 is built from 10 residues. CDR1 is SGHTA and CDR2 is FQGNSA in the germline V gene. Here the CDR3 reads CASSFRKYTF. CDR3 coding DNA: TGTGCCAGCAGCTTTCGTAAATACACCTTC.

This clone turned up a few times. The chain links TRBV6-5 to TRBJ1-5; D might be TRBD1 (6 bases). The CDR3 consists of 12 residues. Germline assignment: CDR1 MNHEY and CDR2 SVGAGI. Trimming removed 5 bases from V and 9 bases from J, with 11 bases in between. The CDR3 sequence: CASSPTGWPQHF. The CDR3 DNA reads TGTGCCAGCAGTCCTACAGGGTGGCCCCAGCATTTT.

The table lists this clone with a count of one. The chain couples TRBV6-1 to TRBJ1-1; D ambiguous. CDR1 is MNHNS and CDR2 is SASEGT in the germline V gene. V lost 6 bases and J 4 bases, leaving 15 bases between the germline ends. The CDR3 consists of 14 residues. The CDR3 reads CASSVLGVTTEAFF. Written as DNA, the CDR3 is TGTGCCAGCAGCGTCCTTGGGGTGACCACTGAAGCTTTCTTT.

The J gene is TRBJ1-1, the V gene TRBV18, with 7 bases that match TRBD1. The ends lost 1 base at V and 4 bases at J; junction bases unmatched: 9. The CDR3 has 16 residues. Germline V gives CDR1 KGHSH, CDR2 LQKENI. The CDR3 DNA reads as TGTGCCAGCTCACCACGCGCAGGGGGATGGAGCACTGAAGCTTTCTTT. Translating it yields CASSPRAGGWSTEAFF. The variable domain in full, with the rest retrieved from reference TRBV18 and TRBJ1-1, is NAGVMQNPRHLVRRRGQEARLRCSPMKGHSHVYWYRQLPEEGLKFMVYLQKENIIDESGMPKERFSAEFPKEGPSILRIQQVVRGDSAAYFCASSPRAGGWSTEAFFGQGTRLTVV.

The V call is TRBV9, the J call TRBJ1-1, with 9 bases lining up with TRBD1. CDR3 length: 16 residues. Looked up from germline, CDR1 is SGDLS and CDR2 is YYNGEE. With V trimmed by 0 bases and J by 0 bases, 3 bases remained unmatched. The CDR3 loop is CASSVGQGGMNTEAFF. The CDR3 nucleotides are TGTGCCAGCAGCGTAGGACAGGGGGGTATGAACACTGAAGCTTTCTTT.

The rearrangement joins TRBV5-6 to TRBJ1-2; 7 bases agree with TRBD1. Germline V gene sequence: CDR1 SGHDT, CDR2 YYEEEE. V dropped 4 bases and J dropped 8; count of bases not matched to a gene: 8. This CDR3 has 13 amino acids. The DNA for the CDR3 is TGTGCCAGCAGCCCGACAGGGCTGGGCGGCTACACCTTC. Amino acids: CASSPTGLGGYTF.

The chain uses TRBV7-9 and TRBJ1-1; D gene ambiguous. Germline V gene data show CDR1 as SEHNR and CDR2 as FQNEAQ (reference sequence). Trimming took 1 base from V and 3 from J, leaving 6 bases between them. CDR3 length: 13 residues. DNA of the CDR3: TGTGCCAGCAGCTTAGTTGACGACACTGAAGCTTTCTTT. Translated: CASSLVDDTEAFF.

J is TRBJ1-6 and V is TRBV4-1; weak D call: TRBD1 (5 bases). Trimming took off 1 base at V and 5 bases at J, with 12 bases between the two ends. The CDR3 contains 16 residues. The V gene's germline CDR1 is MGHRA and CDR2 YSYEKL. The CDR3 nucleotides read TGCGCCAGCAGCCAAGGTCAGGGATTAAATAATTCACCCCTCCACTTT. Protein sequence: CASSQGQGLNNSPLHF.

This clone was recorded only once. This rearrangement joins TRBV7-9 to TRBJ2-7, with D possibly TRBD1 on 6 matching bases. Trimming shortened V by 3 bases and J by 5 bases, and 11 bases separated the two germline ends. From germline, CDR1 is SEHNR and CDR2 FQNEAQ (reference sequence). The CDR3 spans 13 residues. CDR3 nucleotide sequence: TGTGCCAGCAGCTTGGCAGGGGAAAACGAGCAGTACTTC. Its protein is CASSLAGENEQYF.

This chain links TRBV5-4 with TRBJ2-1; no clear D. The CDR3 is 13 residues long. Germline CDR1 and CDR2: SGHNT and YYREEE (reference sequence). V was trimmed by 0 bases and J by 7 bases, leaving 8 bases between them. For the CDR3, the DNA is TGTGCCAGCAGCTTGGCCACGGTGAATGAGCAGTTCTTC. Its translation is CASSLATVNEQFF.

The V gene is TRBV7-2, the J gene TRBJ1-4, with D perhaps TRBD1 (5 bases). Trimming stripped 5 bases from V and 0 bases from J, with 10 bases between. The CDR3 contains 15 residues. CDR1 is SGHTA and CDR2 is FQGNSA in the germline V gene. CDR3 nucleotides: TGTGCCAGCAGCCTGGGGGGGTCAACTAATGAAAAACTGTTTTTT. Its translation is CASSLGGSTNEKLFF.

The V gene is TRBV7-9, the J gene TRBJ1-1; 7 bases agree with TRBD1. The CDR3 consists of 13 residues. The V gene's germline CDR1 is SEHNR and CDR2 FQNEAQ (reference sequence). V gave up 6 bases and J gave up 8 bases; unmatched junction bases: 9. CDR3 in amino acids: CASRSQGDLEAFF. In DNA, the CDR3 is TGTGCCAGCAGATCGCAGGGGGACCTAGAAGCTTTCTTT.

V and J are TRBV5-1 and TRBJ2-1; D not certain. This CDR3 contains 11 residues. CDR1 and CDR2 (germline): SGHRS, YFSETQ. V was pared by 4 bases and J by 15 bases, with 14 bases between. The CDR3 sequence: CASSTSRVGFF. Here the CDR3 DNA reads TGCGCCAGCAGCACATCTAGGGTGGGGTTCTTC.

The chain has TRBV5-1 and TRBJ1-1; no clear D. CDR3 length equals 14 residues. Trimming removed 0 bases at V and 0 bases at J, with 6 bases between. Germline values: CDR1 SGHRS, CDR2 YFSETQ. CDR3 sequence reads: CASSLDSLNTEAFF. The CDR3 DNA reads as TGCGCCAGCAGCTTGGACAGTTTGAACACTGAAGCTTTCTTT.

The chain carries TRBV15 and TRBJ1-5; D ambiguous. The CDR3 is 10 amino acids. The germline gives CDR1 LNHNV, CDR2 YYDKDF (reference sequence). Trimming took 8 bases from V and 11 from J, leaving 10 bases between them. CDR3 loop: CATHQSSQHF. The CDR3 DNA sequence: TGTGCCACCCACCAGTCATCCCAGCATTTT.

The CDR3 spells CAWRSGLVGYTF. The CDR3 coding sequence is TGTGCCTGGCGCAGTGGGTTGGTTGGCTACACCTTC. The chain combines TRBV30 with TRBJ1-2; D gene uncertain. CDR1 and CDR2 from the germline V gene are GTSNPN and SVGIG (reference sequence). This CDR3 has 12 residues. V lost 5 bases, J lost 7 bases, and 14 bases lay in between.

This chain links TRBV5-1 with TRBJ1-1, with D tentatively TRBD1 (5 bases). V was pared by 0 bases and J by 7 bases, with 7 bases between. The germline gives CDR1 SGHRS, CDR2 YFSETQ. The length of the CDR3 is 12 residues. The CDR3 DNA sequence: TGCGCCAGCAGCTTGGGGCAGGGTGAAGCTTTCTTT. Translated: CASSLGQGEAFF.

On this clone: At one end, the junction sequence differs from germline, possibly due to a read error. Other DNA sequences within the sample encode an identical CDR3. This rearrangement joins TRBV14 to TRBJ1-4; D gene unclear. From germline, CDR1 is SGHDN and CDR2 FVKESK. The CDR3 has 12 residues. The chain's CDR3 is CASSQSSEKLFF. DNA for the CDR3: TGTGCCAGCAGCCAATCCAGTGAAAAACTATTTTTT.

This chain connects TRBV5-1 to TRBJ1-1; D is perhaps TRBD1 (5 bases). The CDR3 spans 13 residues. V gave up 7 bases and J gave up 0 bases, with 10 bases separating them. Germline values: CDR1 SGHRS, CDR2 YFSETQ. The CDR3 DNA sequence: TGCGCCAGCGCGGGGGTTATGAACACTGAAGCTTTCTTT. Translating it yields CASAGVMNTEAFF.